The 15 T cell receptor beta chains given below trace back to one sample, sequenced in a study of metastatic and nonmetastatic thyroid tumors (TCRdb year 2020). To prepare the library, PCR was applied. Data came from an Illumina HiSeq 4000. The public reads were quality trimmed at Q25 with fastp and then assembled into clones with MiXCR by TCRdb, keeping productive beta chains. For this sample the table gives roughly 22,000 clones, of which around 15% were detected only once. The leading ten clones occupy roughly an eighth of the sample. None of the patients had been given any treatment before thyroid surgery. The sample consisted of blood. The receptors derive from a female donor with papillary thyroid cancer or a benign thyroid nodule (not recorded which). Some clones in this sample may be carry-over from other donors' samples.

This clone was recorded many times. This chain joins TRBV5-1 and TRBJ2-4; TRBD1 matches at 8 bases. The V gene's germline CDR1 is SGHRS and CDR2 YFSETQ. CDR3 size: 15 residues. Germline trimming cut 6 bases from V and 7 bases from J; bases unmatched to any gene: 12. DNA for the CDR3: TGCGCCAGCACCCCTTGGGCAGGGGGCCTTAACATTCAGTACTTC. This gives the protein CASTPWAGGLNIQYF.

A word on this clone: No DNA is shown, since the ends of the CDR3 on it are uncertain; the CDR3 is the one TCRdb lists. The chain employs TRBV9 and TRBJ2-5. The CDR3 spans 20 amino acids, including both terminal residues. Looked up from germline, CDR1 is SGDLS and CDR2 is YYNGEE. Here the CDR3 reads CASSFYICSAKYRDEETQYF.

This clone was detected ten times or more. CDR3 sequence: CASSPSGRWTDTQYF. CDR3 sequence (DNA): TGCGCCAGCAGCCCTAGCGGGAGGTGGACAGATACGCAGTATTTT. This chain joins TRBV4-1 and TRBJ2-3, with 11 positions matching TRBD2. V lost 4 bases, J lost 3 bases, and 3 bases stayed unmatched. Germline V gene lookup returns CDR1 MGHRA and CDR2 YSYEKL. The CDR3 is 15 residues long.

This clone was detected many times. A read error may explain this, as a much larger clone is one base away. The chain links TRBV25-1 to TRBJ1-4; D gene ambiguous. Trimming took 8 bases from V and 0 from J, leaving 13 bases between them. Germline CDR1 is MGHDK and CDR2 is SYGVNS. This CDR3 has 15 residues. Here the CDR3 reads CASGPLRPTNEKLFF. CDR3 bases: TGTGCCAGCGGCCCACTCAGGCCAACTAATGAAAAACTGTTTTTT.

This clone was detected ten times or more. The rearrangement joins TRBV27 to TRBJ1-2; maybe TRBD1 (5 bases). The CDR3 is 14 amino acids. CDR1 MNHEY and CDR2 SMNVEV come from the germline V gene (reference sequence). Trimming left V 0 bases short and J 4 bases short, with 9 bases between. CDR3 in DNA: TGTGCCAGCAGTTTATCGGGGACCACCTATGGCTACACCTTC. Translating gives CASSLSGTTYGYTF.

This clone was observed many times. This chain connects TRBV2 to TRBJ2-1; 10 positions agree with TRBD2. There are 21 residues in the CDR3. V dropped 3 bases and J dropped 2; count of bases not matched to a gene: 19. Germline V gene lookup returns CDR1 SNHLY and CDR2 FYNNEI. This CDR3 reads CASSEPTSGIGDGTAYNEQFF. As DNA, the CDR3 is TGTGCCAGCAGTGAGCCCACTAGCGGGATAGGGGACGGGACAGCCTACAATGAGCAGTTCTTC.

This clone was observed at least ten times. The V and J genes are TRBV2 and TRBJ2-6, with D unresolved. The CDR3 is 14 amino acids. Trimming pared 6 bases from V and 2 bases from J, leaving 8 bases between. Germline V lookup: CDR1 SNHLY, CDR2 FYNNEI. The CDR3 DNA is TGTGCCAGCAGGGGCAGCCCTGGGGCCAACGTCCTGACTTTC. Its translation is CASRGSPGANVLTF. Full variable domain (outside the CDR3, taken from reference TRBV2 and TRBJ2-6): EPEVTQTPSHQVTQMGQEVILRCVPISNHLYFYWYRQILGQKVEFLVSFYNNEISEKSEIFDDQFSVERPDGSNFTLKIRSTKLEDSAMYFCASRGSPGANVLTFGAGSRLTVL.

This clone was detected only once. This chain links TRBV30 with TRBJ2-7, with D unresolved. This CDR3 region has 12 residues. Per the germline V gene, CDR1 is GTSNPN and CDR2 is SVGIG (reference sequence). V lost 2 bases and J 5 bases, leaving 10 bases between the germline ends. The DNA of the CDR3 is TGTGCCTGGAGTCGGTCGGGCCACGAGCAGTACTTC. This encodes CAWSRSGHEQYF. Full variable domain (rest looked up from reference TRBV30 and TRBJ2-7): SQTIHQWPATLVQPVGSPLSLECTVEGTSNPNLYWYRQAAGRGLQLLFYSVGIGQISSEVPQNLSASRPQDRQFILSSKKLLLSDSGFYLCAWSRSGHEQYFGPGTRLTVT.

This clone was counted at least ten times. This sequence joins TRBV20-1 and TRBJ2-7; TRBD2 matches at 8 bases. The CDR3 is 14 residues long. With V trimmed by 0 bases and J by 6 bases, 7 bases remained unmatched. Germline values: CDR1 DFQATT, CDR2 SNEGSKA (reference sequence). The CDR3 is CSARDPSAGGEQYF. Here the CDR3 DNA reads TGCAGTGCTAGAGATCCGAGTGCGGGAGGCGAGCAGTACTTC.

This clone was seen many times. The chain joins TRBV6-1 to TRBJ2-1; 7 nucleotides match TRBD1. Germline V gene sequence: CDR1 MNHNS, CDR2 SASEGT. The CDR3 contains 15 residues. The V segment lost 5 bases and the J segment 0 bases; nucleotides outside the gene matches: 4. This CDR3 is CASSNRQGSYNEQFF. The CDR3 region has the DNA TGTGCCAGCAGTAACCGACAGGGCTCCTACAATGAGCAGTTCTTC.

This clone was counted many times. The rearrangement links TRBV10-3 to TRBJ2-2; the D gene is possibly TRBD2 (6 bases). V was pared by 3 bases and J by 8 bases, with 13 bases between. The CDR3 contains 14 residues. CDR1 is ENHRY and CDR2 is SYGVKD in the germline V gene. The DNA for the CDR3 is TGTGCCATCAGTGATCAGGGAGGATGGGGGGAGCTGTTTTTT. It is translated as CAISDQGGWGELFF.

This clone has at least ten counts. CDR3 loop: CASSLEGAPVETQYF. The CDR3 nucleotides are TGCGCCAGCAGCCTGGAGGGCGCACCCGTGGAGACCCAGTACTTC. The gene calls are TRBV5-1 and TRBJ2-5, with a weak D call TRBD2 (6 bases). V shed 4 bases and J shed 5 bases, with 18 bases lying between them. The CDR3 is 15 amino acids. Germline-derived CDR1 and CDR2 are SGHRS and YFSETQ.

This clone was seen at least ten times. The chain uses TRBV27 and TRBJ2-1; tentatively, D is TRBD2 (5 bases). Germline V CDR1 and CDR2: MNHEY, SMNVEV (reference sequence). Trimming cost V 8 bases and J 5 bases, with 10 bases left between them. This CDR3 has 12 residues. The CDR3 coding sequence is TGTGCCAGCGGGAGACAAAACAATGAGCAGTTCTTC. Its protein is CASGRQNNEQFF.

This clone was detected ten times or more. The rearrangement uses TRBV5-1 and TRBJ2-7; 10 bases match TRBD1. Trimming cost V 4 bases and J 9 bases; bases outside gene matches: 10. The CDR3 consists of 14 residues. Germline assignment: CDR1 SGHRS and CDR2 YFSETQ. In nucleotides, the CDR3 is TGCGCCAGCAGCGTTTCCGGGACAGGGGAAGGGCAGTACTTC. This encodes CASSVSGTGEGQYF.

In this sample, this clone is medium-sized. The chain's CDR3 is CASSQSAGAGDEQFF. Here the CDR3 DNA reads TGCGCCAGCAGCCAATCAGCGGGAGCGGGCGATGAGCAGTTCTTC. The chain is built from TRBV4-1 and TRBJ2-1; 8 positions agree with TRBD2. The junction had 8 bases not matched to a gene; V was cut back by 2 bases and J by 8 bases. Germline V lookup: CDR1 MGHRA, CDR2 YSYEKL. The CDR3 has 15 amino acids.